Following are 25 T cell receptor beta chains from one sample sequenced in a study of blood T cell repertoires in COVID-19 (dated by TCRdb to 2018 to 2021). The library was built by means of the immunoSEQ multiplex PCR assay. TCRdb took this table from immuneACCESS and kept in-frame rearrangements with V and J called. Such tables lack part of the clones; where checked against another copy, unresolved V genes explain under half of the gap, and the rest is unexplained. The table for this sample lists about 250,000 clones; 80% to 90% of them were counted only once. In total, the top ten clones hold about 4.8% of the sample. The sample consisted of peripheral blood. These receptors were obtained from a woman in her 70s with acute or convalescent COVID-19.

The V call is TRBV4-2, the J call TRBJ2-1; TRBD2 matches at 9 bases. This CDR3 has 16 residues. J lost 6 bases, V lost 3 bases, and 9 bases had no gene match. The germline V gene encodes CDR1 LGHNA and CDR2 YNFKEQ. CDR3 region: CASSQPLAGLRNEQFF. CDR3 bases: TGTGCCAGCAGCCAGCCCCTAGCGGGGCTCCGCAATGAGCAGTTCTTC.

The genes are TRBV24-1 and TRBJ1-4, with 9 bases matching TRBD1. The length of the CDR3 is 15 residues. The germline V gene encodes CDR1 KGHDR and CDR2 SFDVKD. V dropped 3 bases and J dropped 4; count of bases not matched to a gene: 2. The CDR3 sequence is CATSDGTGSNEKLFF. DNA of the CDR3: TGTGCCACCAGTGATGGGACAGGGAGTAATGAAAAACTGTTTTTT.

The CDR3 DNA reads as TGTGCCAGCAGCTTAGAACGGAGCCTTTACGCAGATACGCAGTATTTT. This codes for CASSLERSLYADTQYF. The genes are TRBV7-2 and TRBJ2-3; D is unclear. The germline gives CDR1 SGHTA, CDR2 FQGNSA. Trimming shortened V by 1 base and J by 4 bases, and 15 bases separated the two germline ends. The CDR3 has 16 amino acids.

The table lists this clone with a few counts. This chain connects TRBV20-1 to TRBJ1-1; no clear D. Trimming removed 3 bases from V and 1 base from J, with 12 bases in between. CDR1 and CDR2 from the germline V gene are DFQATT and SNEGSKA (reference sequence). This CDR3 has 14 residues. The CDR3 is CSASSWGGNTEAFF. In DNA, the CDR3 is TGCAGTGCTAGTTCTTGGGGAGGGAACACTGAAGCTTTCTTT.

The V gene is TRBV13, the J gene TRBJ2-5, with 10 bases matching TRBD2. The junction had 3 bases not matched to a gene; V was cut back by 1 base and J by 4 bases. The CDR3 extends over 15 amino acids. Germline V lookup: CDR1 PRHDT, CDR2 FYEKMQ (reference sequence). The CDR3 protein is CASSLERGGGETQYF. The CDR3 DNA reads TGTGCCAGCAGCTTAGAGCGGGGGGGCGGAGAGACCCAGTACTTC.

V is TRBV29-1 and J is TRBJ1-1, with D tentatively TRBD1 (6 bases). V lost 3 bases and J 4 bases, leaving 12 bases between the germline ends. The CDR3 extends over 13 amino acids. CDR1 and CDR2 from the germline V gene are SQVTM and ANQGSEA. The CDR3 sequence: CSVDSTGLTEAFF. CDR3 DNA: TGCAGCGTTGATTCTACAGGGCTCACTGAAGCTTTCTTT.

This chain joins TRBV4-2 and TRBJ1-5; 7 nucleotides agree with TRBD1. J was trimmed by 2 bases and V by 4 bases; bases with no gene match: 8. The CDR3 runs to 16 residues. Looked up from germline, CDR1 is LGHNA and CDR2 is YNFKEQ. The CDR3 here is CASSLLDRVGNQPQHF. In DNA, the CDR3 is TGTGCCAGCAGCCTTTTAGACAGGGTAGGCAATCAGCCCCAGCATTTT.

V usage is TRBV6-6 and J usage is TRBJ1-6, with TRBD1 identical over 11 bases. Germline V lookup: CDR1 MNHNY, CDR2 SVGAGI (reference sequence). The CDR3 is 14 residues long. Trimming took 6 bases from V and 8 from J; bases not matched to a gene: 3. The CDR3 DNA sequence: TGTGCCAGCAGAACGGACAGGGGGCATTCACCCCTCCACTTT. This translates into CASRTDRGHSPLHF.

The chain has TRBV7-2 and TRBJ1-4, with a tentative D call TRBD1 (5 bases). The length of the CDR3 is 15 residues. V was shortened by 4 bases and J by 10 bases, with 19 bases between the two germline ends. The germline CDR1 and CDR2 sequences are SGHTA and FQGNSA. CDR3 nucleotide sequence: TGTGCCAGCAGCTCACCGACATCCGGGGGTGGAAAACTGTTTTTT. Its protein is CASSSPTSGGGKLFF.

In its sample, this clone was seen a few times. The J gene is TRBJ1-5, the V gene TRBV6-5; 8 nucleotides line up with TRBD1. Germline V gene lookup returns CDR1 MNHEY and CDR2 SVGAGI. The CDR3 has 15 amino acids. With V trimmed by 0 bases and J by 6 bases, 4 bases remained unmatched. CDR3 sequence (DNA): TGTGCCAGCAGTTACTCATGGACAGGGAGTCAGCCCCAGCATTTT. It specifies CASSYSWTGSQPQHF.

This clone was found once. As DNA, the CDR3 is TGTGCCAGCAGCCAAGGACAGTTCAATCAGCCCCAGCATTTT. As protein: CASSQGQFNQPQHF. The chain combines TRBV3-1 (or the pseudogene TRBV3-2) with TRBJ1-5; tentatively, D is TRBD1 (5 bases). The V end lost 1 base, the J end lost 3 bases, and 7 bases lay between the germline ends. The length of the CDR3 is 14 residues. CDR1 LGHDT and CDR2 YNNKEL come from the germline V gene (reference sequence).

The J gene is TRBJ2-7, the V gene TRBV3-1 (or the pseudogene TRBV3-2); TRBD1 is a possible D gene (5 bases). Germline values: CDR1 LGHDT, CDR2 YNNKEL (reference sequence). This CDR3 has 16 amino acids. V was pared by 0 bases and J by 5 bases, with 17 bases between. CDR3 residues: CASSQDVAAGRNEQYF. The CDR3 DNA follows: TGTGCCAGCAGCCAAGACGTAGCCGCAGGGCGAAACGAGCAGTACTTC.

This chain's CDR3 is CASSQGETYGYTF. CDR3 nucleotides: TGTGCCAGCAGCCAAGGAGAAACTTATGGCTACACCTTC. The J gene is TRBJ1-2, the V gene TRBV4-2; D ambiguous. CDR3 length: 13 amino acids. Germline-derived CDR1 and CDR2 are LGHNA and YNFKEQ. The V gene lost 1 base and the J gene lost 5 bases, with 8 bases spanning the gap.

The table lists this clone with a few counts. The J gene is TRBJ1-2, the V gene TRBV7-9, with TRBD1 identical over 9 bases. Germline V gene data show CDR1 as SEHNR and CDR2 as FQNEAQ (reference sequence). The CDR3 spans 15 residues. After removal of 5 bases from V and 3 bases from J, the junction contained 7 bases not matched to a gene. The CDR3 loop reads CASSRGQGIDYGYTF. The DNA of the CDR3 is TGTGCCAGCAGCCGCGGACAGGGGATCGACTATGGCTACACCTTC.

The CDR3 DNA is TGTGCCACCAGCAGAGCAAAAGGGGTGGGCAATCAGCCCCAGCATTTT. The encoded protein is CATSRAKGVGNQPQHF. The chain couples TRBV15 to TRBJ1-5; weak D call: TRBD1 (5 bases). The germline V gene encodes CDR1 LNHNV and CDR2 YYDKDF (reference sequence). V was cut by 1 base and J by 2 bases, with 12 bases left in between. This CDR3 is 16 amino acids long.

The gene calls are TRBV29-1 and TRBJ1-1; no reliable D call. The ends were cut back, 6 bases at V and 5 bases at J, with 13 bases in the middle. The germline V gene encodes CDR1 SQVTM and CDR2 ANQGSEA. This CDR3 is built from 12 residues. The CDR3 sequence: CSVSRARTEAFF. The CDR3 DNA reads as TGCAGCGTCTCTAGAGCGAGGACTGAAGCTTTCTTT.

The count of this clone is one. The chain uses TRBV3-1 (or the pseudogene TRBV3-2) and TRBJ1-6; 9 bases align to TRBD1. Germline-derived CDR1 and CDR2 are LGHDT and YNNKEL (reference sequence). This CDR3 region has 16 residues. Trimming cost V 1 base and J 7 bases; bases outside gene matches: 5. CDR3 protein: CASSQATGGRNSPLHF. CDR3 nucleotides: TGTGCCAGCAGCCAAGCGACAGGGGGTAGGAATTCACCCCTCCACTTT.

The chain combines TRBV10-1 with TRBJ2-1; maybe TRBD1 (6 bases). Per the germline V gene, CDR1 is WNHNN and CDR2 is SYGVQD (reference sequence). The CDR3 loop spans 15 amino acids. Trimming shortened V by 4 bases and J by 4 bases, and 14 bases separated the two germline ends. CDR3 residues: CASSGATDRYNEQFF. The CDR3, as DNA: TGCGCCAGCAGTGGGGCTACTGACAGGTACAATGAGCAGTTCTTC.

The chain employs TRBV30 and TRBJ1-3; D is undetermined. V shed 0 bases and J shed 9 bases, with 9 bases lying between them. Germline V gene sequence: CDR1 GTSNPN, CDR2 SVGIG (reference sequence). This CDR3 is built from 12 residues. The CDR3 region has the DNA TGTGCCTGGAGTGTACGGCGGGGCACCATATATTTT. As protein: CAWSVRRGTIYF.

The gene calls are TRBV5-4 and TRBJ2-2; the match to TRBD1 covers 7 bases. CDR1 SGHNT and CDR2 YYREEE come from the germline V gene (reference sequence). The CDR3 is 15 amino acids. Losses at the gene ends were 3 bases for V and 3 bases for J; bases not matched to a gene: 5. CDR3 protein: CASSSGQVDTGELFF. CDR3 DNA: TGTGCCAGCAGCTCCGGACAGGTGGACACCGGGGAGCTGTTTTTT.

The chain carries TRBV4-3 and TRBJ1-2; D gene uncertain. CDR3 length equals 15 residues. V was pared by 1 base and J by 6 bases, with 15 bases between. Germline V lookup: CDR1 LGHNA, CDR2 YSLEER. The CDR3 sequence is CASSQVAGNSNGYTF. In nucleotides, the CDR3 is TGCGCCAGCAGCCAAGTGGCAGGCAACTCTAATGGCTACACCTTC.

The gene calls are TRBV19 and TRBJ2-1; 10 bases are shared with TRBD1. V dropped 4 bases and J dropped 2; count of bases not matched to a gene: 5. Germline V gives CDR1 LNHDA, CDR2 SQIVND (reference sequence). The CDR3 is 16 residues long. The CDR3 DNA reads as TGTGCCAGTAGTAATGCCGGGACAGGGGCCTACAATGAGCAGTTCTTC. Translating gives CASSNAGTGAYNEQFF.

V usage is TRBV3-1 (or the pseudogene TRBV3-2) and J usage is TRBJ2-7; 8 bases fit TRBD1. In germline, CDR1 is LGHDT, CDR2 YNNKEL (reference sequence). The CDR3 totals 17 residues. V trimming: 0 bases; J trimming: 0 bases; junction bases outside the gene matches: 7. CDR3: CASSQDRQGAFSYEQYF. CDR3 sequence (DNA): TGTGCCAGCAGCCAAGATAGGCAGGGGGCTTTCTCCTACGAGCAGTACTTC.

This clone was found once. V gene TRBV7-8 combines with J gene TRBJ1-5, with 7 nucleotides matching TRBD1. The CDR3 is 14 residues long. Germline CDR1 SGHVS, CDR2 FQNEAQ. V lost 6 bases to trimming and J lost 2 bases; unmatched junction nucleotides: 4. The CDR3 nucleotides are TGTGCCAGCAGTTTTACAGGGGGCAATCAGCCCCAGCATTTT. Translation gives CASSFTGGNQPQHF.

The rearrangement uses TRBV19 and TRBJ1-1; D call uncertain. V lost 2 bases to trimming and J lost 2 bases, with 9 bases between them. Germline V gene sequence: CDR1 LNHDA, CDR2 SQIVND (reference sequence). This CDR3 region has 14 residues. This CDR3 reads CASSIYGRNTEAFF. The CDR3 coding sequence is TGTGCCAGTAGTATATATGGGAGAAACACTGAAGCTTTCTTT.